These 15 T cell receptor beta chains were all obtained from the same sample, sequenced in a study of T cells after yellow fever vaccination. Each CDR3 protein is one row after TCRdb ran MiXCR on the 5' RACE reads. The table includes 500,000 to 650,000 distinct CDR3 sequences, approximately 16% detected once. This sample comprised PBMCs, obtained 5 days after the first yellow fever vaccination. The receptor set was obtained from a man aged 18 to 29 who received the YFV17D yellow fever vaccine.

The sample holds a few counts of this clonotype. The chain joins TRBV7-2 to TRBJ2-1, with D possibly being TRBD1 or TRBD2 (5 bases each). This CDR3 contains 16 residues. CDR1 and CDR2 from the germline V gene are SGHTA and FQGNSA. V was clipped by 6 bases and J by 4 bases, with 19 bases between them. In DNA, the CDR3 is TGTGCCAGCAGTTACCGAACGGGGACGGGATACAATGAGCAGTTCTTC. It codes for CASSYRTGTGYNEQFF.

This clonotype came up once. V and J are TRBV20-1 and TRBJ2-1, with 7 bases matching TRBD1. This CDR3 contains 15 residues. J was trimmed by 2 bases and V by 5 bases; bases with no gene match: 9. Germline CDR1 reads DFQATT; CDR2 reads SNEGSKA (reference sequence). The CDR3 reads CSASNTGVPYNEQFF. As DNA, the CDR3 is TGCAGTGCTTCCAACACAGGGGTACCCTACAATGAGCAGTTCTTC.

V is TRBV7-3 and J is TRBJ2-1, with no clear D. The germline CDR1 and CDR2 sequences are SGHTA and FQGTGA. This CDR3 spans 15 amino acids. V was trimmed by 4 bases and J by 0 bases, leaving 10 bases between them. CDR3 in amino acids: CASSSYTSSYNEQFF. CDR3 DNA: TGTGCCAGCAGCTCTTACACAAGCTCCTACAATGAGCAGTTCTTC.

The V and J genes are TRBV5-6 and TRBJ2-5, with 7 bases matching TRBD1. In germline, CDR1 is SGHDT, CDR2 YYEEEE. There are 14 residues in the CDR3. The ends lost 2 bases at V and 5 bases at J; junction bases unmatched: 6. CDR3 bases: TGTGCCAGCAGCTTTGAGGGGGCATGGGAGACCCAGTACTTC. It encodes CASSFEGAWETQYF.

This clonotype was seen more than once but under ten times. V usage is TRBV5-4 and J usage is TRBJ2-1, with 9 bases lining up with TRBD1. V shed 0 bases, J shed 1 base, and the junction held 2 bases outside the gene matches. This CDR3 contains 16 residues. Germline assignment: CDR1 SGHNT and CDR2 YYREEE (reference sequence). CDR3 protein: CASSLGQGVSYNEQFF. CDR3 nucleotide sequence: TGTGCCAGCAGCTTGGGACAGGGGGTTTCCTACAATGAGCAGTTCTTC.

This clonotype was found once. The CDR3: CANYPGGGYSFLSYNEQFF. CDR3 coding DNA: TGTGCCAACTACCCGGGGGGCGGGTATTCCTTTCTATCCTACAATGAGCAGTTCTTC. The chain combines TRBV19 with TRBJ2-1; D may be TRBD2 (7 bases). The CDR3 spans 19 residues. V shed 10 bases and J shed 1 base, with 29 bases lying between them. From germline, CDR1 is LNHDA and CDR2 SQIVND (reference sequence).

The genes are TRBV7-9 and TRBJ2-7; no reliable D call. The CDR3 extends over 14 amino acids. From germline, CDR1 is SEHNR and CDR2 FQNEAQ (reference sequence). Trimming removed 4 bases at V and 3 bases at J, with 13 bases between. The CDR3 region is CASSSPGRYYEQYV. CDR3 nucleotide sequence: TGTGCCAGCAGCTCGCCGGGCCGTTACTACGAGCAGTACGTC.

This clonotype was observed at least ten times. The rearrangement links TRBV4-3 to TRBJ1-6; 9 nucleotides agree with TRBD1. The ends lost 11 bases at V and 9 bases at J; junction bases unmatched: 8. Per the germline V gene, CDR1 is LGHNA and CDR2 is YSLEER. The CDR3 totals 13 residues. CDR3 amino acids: CAASRDRASPLHF. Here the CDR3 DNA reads TGCGCCGCCAGCCGGGACAGGGCTTCACCCCTCCACTTT.

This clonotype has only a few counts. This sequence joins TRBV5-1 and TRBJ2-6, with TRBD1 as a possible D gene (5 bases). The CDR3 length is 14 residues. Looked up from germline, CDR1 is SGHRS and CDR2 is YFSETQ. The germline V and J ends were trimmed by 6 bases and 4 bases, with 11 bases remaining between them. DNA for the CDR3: TGCGCCAGCACCTGGGGCCCCGGGGCCAACGTCCTGACTTTC. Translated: CASTWGPGANVLTF. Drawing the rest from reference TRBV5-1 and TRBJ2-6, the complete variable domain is KAGVTQTPRYLIKTRGQQVTLSCSPISGHRSVSWYQQTPGQGLQFLFEYFSETQRNKGNFPGRFSGRQFSNSRSEMNVSTLELGDSALYLCASTWGPGANVLTFGAGSRLTVL.

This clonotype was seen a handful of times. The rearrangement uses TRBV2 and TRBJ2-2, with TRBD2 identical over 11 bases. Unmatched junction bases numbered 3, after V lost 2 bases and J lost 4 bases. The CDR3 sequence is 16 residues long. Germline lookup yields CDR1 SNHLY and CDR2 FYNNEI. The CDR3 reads CASSEYLAGGTGELFF. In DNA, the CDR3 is TGTGCCAGCAGTGAATACCTAGCGGGGGGCACCGGGGAGCTGTTTTTT.

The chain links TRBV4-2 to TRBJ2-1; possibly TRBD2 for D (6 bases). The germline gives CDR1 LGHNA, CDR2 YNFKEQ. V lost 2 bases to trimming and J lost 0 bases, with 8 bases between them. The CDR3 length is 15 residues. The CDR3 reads CASSQTSNSYNEQFF. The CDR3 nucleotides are TGTGCCAGCAGCCAAACTAGCAACTCCTACAATGAGCAGTTCTTC.

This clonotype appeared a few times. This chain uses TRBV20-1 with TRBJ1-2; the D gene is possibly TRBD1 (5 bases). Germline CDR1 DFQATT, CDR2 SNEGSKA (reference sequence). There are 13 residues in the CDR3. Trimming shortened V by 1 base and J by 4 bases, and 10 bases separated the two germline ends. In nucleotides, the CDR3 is TGCAGTGCTAGAGGCAGGGATTCCTATGGCTACACCTTC. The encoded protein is CSARGRDSYGYTF.

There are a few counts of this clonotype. As DNA, the CDR3 is TGTGCCAGCAGCCGCGGGGTGTCTGGGGCAGATACGCAGTATTTT. Its protein product is CASSRGVSGADTQYF. The chain couples TRBV7-9 to TRBJ2-3; the D gene is possibly TRBD2 (6 bases). Germline lookup yields CDR1 SEHNR and CDR2 FQNEAQ (reference sequence). The CDR3 sequence is 15 residues long. V lost 5 bases and J lost 4, with 16 bases in between.

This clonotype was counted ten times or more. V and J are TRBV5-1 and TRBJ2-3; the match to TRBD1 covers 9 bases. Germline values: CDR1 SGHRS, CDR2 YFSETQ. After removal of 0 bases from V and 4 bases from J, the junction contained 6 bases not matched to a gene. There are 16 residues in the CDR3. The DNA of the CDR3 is TGCGCCAGCAGCTTGGTGGGACAGGGTGTGCCAGATACGCAGTATTTT. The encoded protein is CASSLVGQGVPDTQYF.

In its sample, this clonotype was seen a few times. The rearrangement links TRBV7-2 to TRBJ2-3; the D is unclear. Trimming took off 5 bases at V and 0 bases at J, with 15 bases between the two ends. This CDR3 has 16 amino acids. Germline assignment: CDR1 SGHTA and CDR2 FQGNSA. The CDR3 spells CASSDSLRSSTDTQYF. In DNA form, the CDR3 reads TGTGCCAGCAGCGATAGCTTACGGTCTAGCACAGATACGCAGTATTTT. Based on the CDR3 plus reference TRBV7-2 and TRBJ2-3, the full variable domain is GAGVSQSPSNKVTEKGKDVELRCDPISGHTALYWYRQSLGQGLEFLIYFQGNSAPDKSGLPSDRFSAERTGGSVSTLTIQRTQQEDSAVYLCASSDSLRSSTDTQYFGPGTRLTVL.